This T cell receptor (beta chain) was captured in a study of blood T cell repertoires in COVID-19. Study as a whole: Samples of COVID-19 (acute and convalescent) were obtained from the United States, Italy and Spain. PBMCs, B-cell-depleted T cells, or T cells were the source of the cDNA or gDNA that made up the material.

Methods used by the authors: How many nucleated cells were present was estimated from reference gene primer amplification. Profiling relied on immunoSEQ multiplex PCR, and the TCRdb table lists in-frame clones only, not all of them. The V and J calls and the clone size are those of that table, but D and trimming were determined from the DNA. Altogether about 170,000 clones are present, about 85% being singletons, with the ten largest covering approximately 1.2%. V was clipped by 4 bases and J by 4 bases, with 10 bases between them. Germline values: CDR1 SNHLY, CDR2 FYNNEI. The CDR3 extends over 13 amino acids.

J is TRBJ1-1 and V is TRBV2; TRBD1 is a possible D gene (6 bases). Sequencing was carried out using peripheral blood. The clonotype was recovered from a man between 60 and 70 years old who had recovered from COVID-19. The DNA for the CDR3 is TGTGCCAGCAGTGCGGACAGTGTCACTGAAGCTTTCTTT. Protein product: CASSADSVTEAFF.